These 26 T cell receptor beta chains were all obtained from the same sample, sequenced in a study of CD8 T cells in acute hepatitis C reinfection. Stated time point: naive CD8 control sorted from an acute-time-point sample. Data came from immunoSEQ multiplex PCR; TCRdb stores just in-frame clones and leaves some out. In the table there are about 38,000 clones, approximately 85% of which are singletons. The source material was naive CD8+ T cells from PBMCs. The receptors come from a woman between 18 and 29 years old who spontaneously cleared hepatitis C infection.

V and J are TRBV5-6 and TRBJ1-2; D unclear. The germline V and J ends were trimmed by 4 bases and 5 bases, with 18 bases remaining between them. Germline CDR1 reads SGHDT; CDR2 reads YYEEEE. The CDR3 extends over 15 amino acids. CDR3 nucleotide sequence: TGTGCCAGCAGCCCGGTTTCGGAAGGTGGGTATGGCTACACCTTC. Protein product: CASSPVSEGGYGYTF.

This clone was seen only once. CDR3: CASSPAGGLGLETQYF. CDR3 sequence (DNA): TGTGCCAGCAGTCCGGCAGGGGGCCTAGGGCTAGAGACCCAGTACTTC. The V call is TRBV27, the J call TRBJ2-5; TRBD1 matches at 8 bases. The germline CDR1 and CDR2 sequences are MNHEY and SMNVEV (reference sequence). Trimming removed 5 bases from V and 4 bases from J; junction bases left unmatched: 12. The CDR3 contains 16 residues.

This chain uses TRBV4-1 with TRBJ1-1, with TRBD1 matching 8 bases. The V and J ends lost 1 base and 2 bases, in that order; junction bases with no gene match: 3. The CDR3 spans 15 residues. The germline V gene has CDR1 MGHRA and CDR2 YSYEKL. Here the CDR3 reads CASSQVTGGNTEAFF. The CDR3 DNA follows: TGCGCCAGCAGCCAAGTAACAGGGGGAAACACTGAAGCTTTCTTT.

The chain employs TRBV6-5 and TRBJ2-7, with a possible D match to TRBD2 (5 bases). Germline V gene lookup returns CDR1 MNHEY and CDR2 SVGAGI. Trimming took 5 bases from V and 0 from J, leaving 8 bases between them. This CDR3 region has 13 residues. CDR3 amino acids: CASSPGFSYEQYF. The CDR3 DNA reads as TGTGCCAGCAGTCCGGGATTCTCCTACGAGCAGTACTTC.

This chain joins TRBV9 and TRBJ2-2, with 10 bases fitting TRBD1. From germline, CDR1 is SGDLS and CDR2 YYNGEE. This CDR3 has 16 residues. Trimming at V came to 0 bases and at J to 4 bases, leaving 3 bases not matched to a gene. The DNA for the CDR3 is TGTGCCAGCAGCGTAGTGAGGACAGGGGGCACCGGGGAGCTGTTTTTT. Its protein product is CASSVVRTGGTGELFF.

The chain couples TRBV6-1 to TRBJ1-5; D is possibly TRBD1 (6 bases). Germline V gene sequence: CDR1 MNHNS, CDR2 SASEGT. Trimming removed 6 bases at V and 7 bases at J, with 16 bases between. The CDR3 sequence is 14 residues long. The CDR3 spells CASRDLGGGQPQHF. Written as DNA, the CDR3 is TGTGCCAGCAGGGACCTGGGGGGCGGCCAGCCCCAGCATTTT.

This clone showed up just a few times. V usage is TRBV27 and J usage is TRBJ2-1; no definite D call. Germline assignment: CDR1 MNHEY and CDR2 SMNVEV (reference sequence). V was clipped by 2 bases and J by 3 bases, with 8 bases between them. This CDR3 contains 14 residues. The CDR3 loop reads CASSLGQDYNEQFF. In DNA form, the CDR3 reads TGTGCCAGCAGTTTAGGGCAGGACTACAATGAGCAGTTCTTC.

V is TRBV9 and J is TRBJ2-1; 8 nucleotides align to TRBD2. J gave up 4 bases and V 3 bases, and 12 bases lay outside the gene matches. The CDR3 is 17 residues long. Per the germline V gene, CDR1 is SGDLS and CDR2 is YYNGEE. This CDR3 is CASSGTFGGRRYNEQFF. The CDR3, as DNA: TGTGCCAGCAGCGGGACATTTGGCGGGAGGAGGTACAATGAGCAGTTCTTC.

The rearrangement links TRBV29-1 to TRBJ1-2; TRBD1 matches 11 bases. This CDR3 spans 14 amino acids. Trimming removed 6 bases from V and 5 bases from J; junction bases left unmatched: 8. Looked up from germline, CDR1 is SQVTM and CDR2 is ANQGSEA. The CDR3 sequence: CSVQDRGRDYGYTF. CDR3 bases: TGCAGCGTCCAGGACAGGGGGCGCGATTATGGCTACACCTTC.

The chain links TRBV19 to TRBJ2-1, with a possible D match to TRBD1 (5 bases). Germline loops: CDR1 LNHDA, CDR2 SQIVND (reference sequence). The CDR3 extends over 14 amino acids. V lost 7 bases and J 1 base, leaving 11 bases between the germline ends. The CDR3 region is CASTTGISYNEQFF. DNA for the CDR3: TGTGCCAGTACCACAGGAATTTCCTACAATGAGCAGTTCTTC.

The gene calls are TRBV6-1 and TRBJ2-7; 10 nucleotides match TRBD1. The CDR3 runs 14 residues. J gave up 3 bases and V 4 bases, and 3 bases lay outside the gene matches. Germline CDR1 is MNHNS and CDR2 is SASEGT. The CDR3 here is CASSGTGGIYEQYF. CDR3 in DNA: TGTGCCAGCAGTGGGACAGGGGGTATCTACGAGCAGTACTTC.

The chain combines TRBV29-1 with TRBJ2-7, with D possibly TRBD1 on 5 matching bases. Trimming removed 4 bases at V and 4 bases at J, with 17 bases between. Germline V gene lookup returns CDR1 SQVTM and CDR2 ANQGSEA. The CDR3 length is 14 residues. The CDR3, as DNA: TGCAGCGTTGCTAACAGGACCAGTCTTTACGAGCAGTACTTC. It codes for CSVANRTSLYEQYF.

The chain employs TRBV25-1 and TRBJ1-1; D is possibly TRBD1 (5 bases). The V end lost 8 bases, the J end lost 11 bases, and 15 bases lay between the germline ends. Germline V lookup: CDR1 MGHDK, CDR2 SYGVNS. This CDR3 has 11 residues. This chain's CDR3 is CASLFGARAFF. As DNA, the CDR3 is TGTGCCAGCCTTTTTGGGGCCCGGGCTTTCTTT.

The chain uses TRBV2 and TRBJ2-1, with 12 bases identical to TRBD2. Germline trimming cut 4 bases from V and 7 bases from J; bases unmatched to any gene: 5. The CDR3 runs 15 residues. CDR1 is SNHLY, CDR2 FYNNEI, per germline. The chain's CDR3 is CASSAGLAGYNEQFF. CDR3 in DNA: TGTGCCAGCAGTGCCGGACTAGCGGGATATAATGAGCAGTTCTTC.

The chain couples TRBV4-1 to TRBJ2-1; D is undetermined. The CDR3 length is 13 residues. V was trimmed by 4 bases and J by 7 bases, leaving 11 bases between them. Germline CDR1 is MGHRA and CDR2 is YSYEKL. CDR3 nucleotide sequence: TGCGCCAGCAGCCCTGGGCCGTGGAATGAGCAGTTCTTC. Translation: CASSPGPWNEQFF.

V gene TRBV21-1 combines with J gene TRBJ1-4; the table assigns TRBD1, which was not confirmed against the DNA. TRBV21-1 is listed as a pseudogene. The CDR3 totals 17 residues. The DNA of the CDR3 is TGTGCCAGCAGCAAAAGAGGGGGACAGGGAACGAATGAAAAACTGTTTTTT. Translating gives CASSKRGGQGTNEKLFF.

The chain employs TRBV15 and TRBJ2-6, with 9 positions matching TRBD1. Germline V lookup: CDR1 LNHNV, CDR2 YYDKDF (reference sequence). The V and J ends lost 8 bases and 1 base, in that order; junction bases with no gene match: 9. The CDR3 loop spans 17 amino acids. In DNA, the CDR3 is TGTGCCACCCAACTGGGGACAGGGTTTTCTGGGGCCAACGTCCTGACTTTC. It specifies CATQLGTGFSGANVLTF. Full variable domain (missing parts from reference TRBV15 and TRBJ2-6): DAMVIQNPRYQVTQFGKPVTLSCSQTLNHNVMYWYQQKSSQAPKLLFHYYDKDFNNEADTPDNFQSRRPNTSFCFLDIRSPGLGDTAMYLCATQLGTGFSGANVLTFGAGSRLTVL.

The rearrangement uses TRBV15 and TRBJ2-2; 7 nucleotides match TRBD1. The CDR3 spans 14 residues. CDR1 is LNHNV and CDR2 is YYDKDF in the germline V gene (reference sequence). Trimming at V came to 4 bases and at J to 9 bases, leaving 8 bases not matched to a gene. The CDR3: CATSTRTGLRELFF. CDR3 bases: TGTGCCACCAGCACAAGGACAGGTCTCCGGGAGCTGTTTTTT.

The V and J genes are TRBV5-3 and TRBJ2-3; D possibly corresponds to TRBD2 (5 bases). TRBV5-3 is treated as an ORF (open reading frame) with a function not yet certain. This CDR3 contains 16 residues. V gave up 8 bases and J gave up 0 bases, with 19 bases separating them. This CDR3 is CASPPLATPSTDTQYF. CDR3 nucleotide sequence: TGTGCCAGCCCCCCGCTAGCAACTCCTAGCACAGATACGCAGTATTTT.

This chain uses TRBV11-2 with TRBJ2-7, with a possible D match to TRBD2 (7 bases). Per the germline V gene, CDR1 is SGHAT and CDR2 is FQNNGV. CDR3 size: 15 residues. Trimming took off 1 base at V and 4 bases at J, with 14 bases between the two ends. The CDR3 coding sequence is TGTGCCAGCAGCTTAGGGGAGGGGGACGGGTACGAGCAGTACTTC. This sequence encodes CASSLGEGDGYEQYF.

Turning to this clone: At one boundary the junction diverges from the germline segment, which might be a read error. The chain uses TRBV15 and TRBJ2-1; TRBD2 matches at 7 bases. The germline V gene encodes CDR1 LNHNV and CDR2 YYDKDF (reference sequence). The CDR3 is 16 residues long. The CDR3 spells CATSRAGGSIYNGQFF. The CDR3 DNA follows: TGTGCCACCAGCAGAGCAGGCGGGAGTATTTACAATGGGCAGTTCTTC.

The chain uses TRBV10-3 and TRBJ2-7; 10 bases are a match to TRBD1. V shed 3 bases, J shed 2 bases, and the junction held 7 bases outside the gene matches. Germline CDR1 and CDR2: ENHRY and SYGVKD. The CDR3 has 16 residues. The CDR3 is CAISERPGQGTYEQYF. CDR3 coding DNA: TGTGCCATCAGTGAAAGACCGGGACAGGGGACCTACGAGCAGTACTTC.

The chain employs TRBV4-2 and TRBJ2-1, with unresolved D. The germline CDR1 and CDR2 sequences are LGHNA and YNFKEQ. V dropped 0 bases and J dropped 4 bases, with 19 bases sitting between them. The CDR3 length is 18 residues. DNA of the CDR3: TGTGCCAGCAGCCAAGAAGGTCCGCGGAAAAGTGGGTACAATGAGCAGTTCTTC. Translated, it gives CASSQEGPRKSGYNEQFF.

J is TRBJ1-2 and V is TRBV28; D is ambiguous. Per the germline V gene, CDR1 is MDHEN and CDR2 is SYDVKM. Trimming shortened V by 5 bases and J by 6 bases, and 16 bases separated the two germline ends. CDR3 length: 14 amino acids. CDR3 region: CASSNQGSFHGYTF. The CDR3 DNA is TGTGCCAGCAGTAATCAAGGGTCCTTCCATGGCTACACCTTC.

The CDR3: CASSYSDPNTEAFF. The CDR3 coding sequence is TGTGCCAGCAGTTATTCGGACCCGAACACTGAAGCTTTCTTT. The chain carries TRBV6-6 and TRBJ1-1; D remains unclear. Deletions cut 3 bases from V and 1 base from J, with 9 bases between. From germline, CDR1 is MNHNY and CDR2 SVGAGI (reference sequence). This CDR3 contains 14 residues.

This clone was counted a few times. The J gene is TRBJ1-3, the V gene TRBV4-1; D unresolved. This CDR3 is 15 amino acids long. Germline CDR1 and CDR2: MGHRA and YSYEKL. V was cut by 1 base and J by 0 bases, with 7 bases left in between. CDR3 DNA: TGCGCCAGCAGCCAAGGGCCCAGCTCTGGAAACACCATATATTTT. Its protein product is CASSQGPSSGNTIYF.